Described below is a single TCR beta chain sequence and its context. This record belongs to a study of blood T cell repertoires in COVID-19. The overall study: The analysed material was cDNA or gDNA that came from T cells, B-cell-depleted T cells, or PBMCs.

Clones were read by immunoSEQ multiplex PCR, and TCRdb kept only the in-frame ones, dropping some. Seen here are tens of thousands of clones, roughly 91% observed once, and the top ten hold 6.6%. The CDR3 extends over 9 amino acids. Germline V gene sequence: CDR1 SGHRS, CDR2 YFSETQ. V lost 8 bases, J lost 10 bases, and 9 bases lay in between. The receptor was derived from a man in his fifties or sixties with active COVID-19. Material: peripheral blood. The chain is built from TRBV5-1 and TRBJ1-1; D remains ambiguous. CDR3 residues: CASQNPAFF. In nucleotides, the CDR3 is TGCGCCAGTCAAAATCCAGCTTTCTTT. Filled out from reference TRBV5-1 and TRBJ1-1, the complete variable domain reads KAGVTQTPRYLIKTRGQQVTLSCSPISGHRSVSWYQQTPGQGLQFLFEYFSETQRNKGNFPGRFSGRQFSNSRSEMNVSTLELGDSALYLCASQNPAFFGQGTRLTVV.